The 32 T cell receptor beta chains below were found in one sample sequenced in a study of molecular identifiers for immune sequencing clone quantification. TCRdb redid the calling of the PCR reads with MiXCR, one entry per CDR3 protein. The sample has a few hundred thousand distinct CDR3 sequences, under 30% seen once; the top ten hold 0.76%. Specimen: naive CD8+ T cells from blood, with Jurkat cell RNA spiked in. The subset was: FACS-sorted CD8+CD4-CCR7+CD45RA+ naive T cells. These receptors were obtained from a human donor in good health. Some libraries in this study had Jurkat cell RNA spiked in.

This clonotype was seen at least ten times. The chain uses TRBV27 and TRBJ2-7, with a possible D match to TRBD1 (6 bases). The germline V and J ends were trimmed by 5 bases and 3 bases, with 14 bases remaining between them. The V gene's germline CDR1 is MNHEY and CDR2 SMNVEV (reference sequence). CDR3 length: 14 amino acids. The CDR3 DNA is TGTGCCAGCAGTGCTAGGGGGTCATTCTACGAGCAGTACTTC. Amino acids: CASSARGSFYEQYF.

The chain carries TRBV13 and TRBJ1-1, with 9 nucleotides matching TRBD1. Trimming took 0 bases from V and 4 from J; bases not matched to a gene: 3. Germline V gene data show CDR1 as PRHDT and CDR2 as FYEKMQ (reference sequence). This CDR3 has 15 amino acids. CDR3 sequence: CASSLGGTGPTEAFF. The CDR3, as DNA: TGTGCCAGCAGCTTAGGTGGGACAGGGCCCACTGAAGCTTTCTTT. Complete variable domain (other parts from reference TRBV13 and TRBJ1-1): AAGVIQSPRHLIKEKRETATLKCYPIPRHDTVYWYQQGPGQDPQFLISFYEKMQSDKGSIPDRFSAQQFSDYHSELNMSSLELGDSALYFCASSLGGTGPTEAFFGQGTRLTVV.

This clonotype appeared many times. This chain links TRBV11-2 with TRBJ2-1, with 13 bases lining up with TRBD2. Germline loops: CDR1 SGHAT, CDR2 FQNNGV. This CDR3 is 18 amino acids long. The trim removed 5 bases at V and 0 bases at J, leaving 7 bases unmatched. The CDR3, as DNA: TGTGCCAGCAGCCCCTGGACTAGCGGGGGTAGCTCCTACAATGAGCAGTTCTTC. Translating it yields CASSPWTSGGSSYNEQFF.

As concerns this clonotype: With a much larger clone just one base away, this may be a read error. The rearrangement joins TRBV7-9 to TRBJ2-5; a possible D gene is TRBD1 (6 bases). Germline assignment: CDR1 SEHNR and CDR2 FQNEAQ (reference sequence). The CDR3 loop spans 14 amino acids. The CDR3 DNA reads TGTGCCAGCAGCGGAGGACAGTACCAAGCGACCCAGTACTTC. It codes for CASSGGQYQATQYF. The whole variable domain, filled in from reference TRBV7-9 and TRBJ2-5, reads DTGVSQNPRHKITKRGQNVTFRCDPISEHNRLYWYRQTLGQGPEFLTYFQNEAQLEKSRLLSDRFSAERPKGSFSTLEIQRTEQGDSAMYLCASSGGQYQATQYFGPGTRLLVL.

As regards this clonotype: A much larger clone lies one base from this, so it may be a read error. This chain joins TRBV2 and TRBJ1-5; D uncertain. Germline lookup yields CDR1 SNHLY and CDR2 FYNNEI. The CDR3 spans 13 residues. CDR3 DNA sequence: TGTGCCAGCAGTGATTGGGTGGCCCAGCCCCTGCATTTT. As protein: CASSDWVAQPLHF.

This clonotype was picked up a small number of times. The rearrangement joins TRBV6-5 to TRBJ2-3; maybe TRBD1 (6 bases). The CDR3 runs to 15 residues. Germline V lookup: CDR1 MNHEY, CDR2 SVGAGI. The V and J ends lost 4 bases and 7 bases respectively, with 18 bases between them. Here the CDR3 reads CASSSDPGQGNTQYF. The CDR3 nucleotides read TGTGCCAGCAGTTCCGACCCGGGGCAGGGGAATACGCAGTATTTT.

The chain recombines TRBV4-1 with TRBJ1-1; D unresolved. Trimming took 2 bases from V and 5 from J, leaving 15 bases between them. Germline CDR1 MGHRA, CDR2 YSYEKL. CDR3 length equals 15 residues. CDR3 loop: CASSQMNYGGTEAFF. CDR3 DNA sequence: TGCGCCAGCAGCCAAATGAACTACGGCGGGACTGAAGCTTTCTTT.

The rearrangement links TRBV7-9 to TRBJ2-1, with a possible D match to TRBD2 (6 bases). Germline V gene lookup returns CDR1 SEHNR and CDR2 FQNEAQ (reference sequence). V lost 2 bases, J lost 7 bases, and 9 bases lay in between. The CDR3 is 13 amino acids. The CDR3 DNA sequence: TGTGCCAGCAGCTTATCGGGGGATAATGAGCAGTTCTTC. The encoded protein is CASSLSGDNEQFF.

This clonotype was picked up many times. The V and J genes are TRBV19 and TRBJ1-1; D may be TRBD1 (5 bases). Per the germline V gene, CDR1 is LNHDA and CDR2 is SQIVND (reference sequence). V shed 6 bases and J shed 1 base, with 12 bases lying between them. CDR3 length: 14 residues. The CDR3 spells CASRTPDKNTEAFF. DNA for the CDR3: TGTGCCAGTAGGACTCCGGACAAGAACACTGAAGCTTTCTTT.

A note on this clonotype: In this CDR3 the conserved last residue, phenylalanine or tryptophan, is missing, so a read error is likely. This chain uses TRBV5-6 with TRBJ2-3; 14 nucleotides align to TRBD2. V was pared by 3 bases and J by 3 bases, with 3 bases of the junction left unmatched. The germline gives CDR1 SGHDT, CDR2 YYEEEE. The CDR3 spans 16 residues. The CDR3 DNA reads as TGTGCCAGCAGCTGGGGGACTAGCGGGAGAACAGATACGCAGTATCTT. Its translation is CASSWGTSGRTDTQYL.

Note on this clonotype: This may stem from a read error, because a much larger clone lies one nucleotide away. The genes are TRBV6-6 and TRBJ2-2; D unclear. This CDR3 has 12 residues. Germline assignment: CDR1 MNHNY and CDR2 SVGAGI (reference sequence). CDR3 sequence: CACSSDTGELFF. In DNA, the CDR3 is TGTGCCTGCAGTTCAGATACCGGGGAGCTGTTTTTT.

The rearrangement links TRBV4-2 to TRBJ2-7, with D uncertain. CDR1 is LGHNA and CDR2 is YNFKEQ in the germline V gene. Trimming cost V 1 base and J 5 bases, with 12 bases left between them. The CDR3 runs to 14 residues. The CDR3 reads CASSQGASVDEQYF. The CDR3, as DNA: TGTGCCAGCAGCCAAGGTGCCTCGGTAGACGAGCAGTACTTC.

This clonotype was counted at least ten times. The chain is built from TRBV19 and TRBJ2-7, with 7 positions matching TRBD2. The germline CDR1 and CDR2 sequences are LNHDA and SQIVND (reference sequence). The V gene end was trimmed by 5 bases and the J gene end by 2 bases; junction bases not matched to a gene: 3. The CDR3 runs 13 residues. The DNA for the CDR3 is TGTGCCAGTAGTGCCGGGACTACCTACGAGCAGTACTTC. This codes for CASSAGTTYEQYF.

The chain links TRBV11-2 to TRBJ2-1; unclear D gene. CDR1 is SGHAT, CDR2 FQNNGV, per germline. This CDR3 contains 13 residues. V was trimmed by 5 bases and J by 8 bases, leaving 13 bases between them. The CDR3 region is CASSPPLEDEQFF. The CDR3 DNA is TGTGCCAGCAGCCCCCCGCTAGAGGATGAGCAGTTCTTC. The whole variable domain, filled in from reference TRBV11-2 and TRBJ2-1, reads EAGVAQSPRYKIIEKRQSVAFWCNPISGHATLYWYQQILGQGPKLLIQFQNNGVVDDSQLPKDRFSAERLKGVDSTLKIQPAKLEDSAVYLCASSPPLEDEQFFGPGTRLTVL.

In the case of this clonotype: Germline and junction disagree at one end, which may indicate a read error. The chain is built from TRBV7-9 and TRBJ2-7, with D tentatively TRBD2 (6 bases). Germline CDR1 reads SEHNR; CDR2 reads FQNEAQ (reference sequence). The CDR3 consists of 12 residues. DNA for the CDR3: TGTGTCAGCAGCCTAGGAGGGTACGAGCAGTACTTC. This sequence encodes CVSSLGGYEQYF.

This clonotype was detected only a few times. In this CDR3 the conserved last residue, phenylalanine or tryptophan, is missing, so a read error is likely. V gene TRBV7-9 combines with J gene TRBJ2-5, with D uncertain. Deletions cut 2 bases from V and 5 bases from J, with 9 bases between. CDR1 is SEHNR and CDR2 is FQNEAQ in the germline V gene (reference sequence). There are 13 residues in the CDR3. This CDR3 is CASSLLTLETQYS. Here the CDR3 DNA reads TGTGCCAGCAGCTTACTCACTTTGGAGACCCAGTACTCC.

The V gene is TRBV7-9, the J gene TRBJ2-3; TRBD2 matches 12 bases. The CDR3 has 18 residues. With V trimmed by 5 bases and J by 3 bases, 12 bases remained unmatched. Germline CDR1 SEHNR, CDR2 FQNEAQ (reference sequence). DNA of the CDR3: TGTGCCAGCAGCCCCCCACCCCGGCTAGCGGGGGGGACAGATACGCAGTATTTT. Translated, it gives CASSPPPRLAGGTDTQYF.

The chain is built from TRBV4-3 and TRBJ1-1, with D unclear. V shed 0 bases and J shed 6 bases, with 8 bases lying between them. The CDR3 covers 13 residues. CDR1 LGHNA and CDR2 YSLEER come from the germline V gene. The CDR3 DNA sequence: TGCGCCAGCAGCCAAGATCTGGGCCCTGAAGCTTTCTTT. This translates into CASSQDLGPEAFF.

The rearrangement uses TRBV19 and TRBJ2-7, with D possibly matching TRBD1 (6 bases). Germline V gives CDR1 LNHDA, CDR2 SQIVND (reference sequence). There are 15 residues in the CDR3. V lost 5 bases to trimming and J lost 9 bases, with 23 bases between them. CDR3: CASSPGTRPVSGQYF. CDR3 nucleotide sequence: TGTGCCAGTAGTCCCGGGACAAGGCCCGTTTCAGGGCAGTACTTC. The whole variable domain, remainder taken from reference TRBV19 and TRBJ2-7, is DGGITQSPKYLFRKEGQNVTLSCEQNLNHDAMYWYRQDPGQGLRLIYYSQIVNDFQKGDIAEGYSVSREKKESFPLTVTSAQKNPTAFYLCASSPGTRPVSGQYFGPGTRLTVT.

The chain has TRBV3-1 and TRBJ2-3; D unclear. With 0 bases removed from V and 3 bases from J, the gap between germline ends came to 7 bases. The germline V gene encodes CDR1 LGHDT and CDR2 YNNKEL (reference sequence). The CDR3 spans 14 residues. CDR3 sequence reads: CASSQELVTDTQYF. The CDR3 DNA is TGTGCCAGCAGCCAAGAGCTAGTAACAGATACGCAGTATTTT.

In regard to this clonotype: The junction and the germline gene differ at one end; a read error may be behind it. The chain links TRBV7-6 to TRBJ2-5, with D perhaps being TRBD1 or TRBD2 (5 bases each). The CDR3 contains 16 residues. Germline V CDR1 and CDR2: SGHVS, FNYEAQ. CDR3 nucleotide sequence: TGTGCCAGCAGCCCGGGGAACAGGTATCCGCCCGAGACCCGGTACTTC. It is translated as CASSPGNRYPPETRYF. Full variable domain (outside the CDR3, taken from reference TRBV7-6 and TRBJ2-5): GAGVSQSPRYKVTKRGQDVALRCDPISGHVSLYWYRQALGQGPEFLTYFNYEAQQDKSGLPNDRFSAERPEGSISTLTIQRTEQRDSAMYRCASSPGNRYPPETRYFGPGTRLLVL.

Only a few counts were recorded for this clonotype. The CDR3 sequence is CASSFGRNSYEQYF. The CDR3 region has the DNA TGTGCCAGCAGTTTCGGCCGTAACTCCTACGAGCAGTACTTC. This chain joins TRBV27 and TRBJ2-7, with D uncertain. CDR3 length equals 14 residues. V was clipped by 3 bases and J by 0 bases, with 9 bases between them. Germline V CDR1 and CDR2: MNHEY, SMNVEV (reference sequence).

This clonotype was seen repeatedly, ten times or more. J is TRBJ1-1 and V is TRBV7-2; TRBD1 aligns across 9 bases. Germline V gives CDR1 SGHTA, CDR2 FQGNSA. The CDR3 length is 14 residues. Trimming cost V 5 bases and J 5 bases; bases outside gene matches: 6. CDR3 bases: TGTGCCAGCAGCACCGACAGGGGGTGGACTGAAGCTTTCTTT. Protein sequence: CASSTDRGWTEAFF.

Turning to this clonotype: A much larger clone differs by one base, so this may be a read error. The chain links TRBV29-1 to TRBJ2-7; a weak D match, TRBD1 (5 bases). CDR3 size: 14 residues. From germline, CDR1 is SQVTM and CDR2 ANQGSEA. The CDR3 DNA reads TGCAGCGATGAAGACAGCTCGACCTCCTACGAGCAGTACTTC. The encoded protein is CSDEDSSTSYEQYF.

The rearrangement joins TRBV4-2 to TRBJ2-5, with 7 positions matching TRBD2. V was clipped by 6 bases and J by 4 bases; unmatched bases: 14. The CDR3 covers 16 residues. Per the germline V gene, CDR1 is LGHNA and CDR2 is YNFKEQ. CDR3 loop: CASRPTGASGGETQYF. Written as DNA, the CDR3 is TGTGCCAGCAGGCCGACGGGCGCGTCGGGAGGAGAGACCCAGTACTTC.

This clonotype occurred a few times. The rearrangement links TRBV4-3 to TRBJ2-7, with 12 positions matching TRBD1. This CDR3 comprises 17 residues. Looked up from germline, CDR1 is LGHNA and CDR2 is YSLEER. Trimming at V came to 0 bases and at J to 6 bases, leaving 9 bases not matched to a gene. Here the CDR3 reads CASSQEGSGQGAREQYF. CDR3 coding DNA: TGCGCCAGCAGCCAAGAAGGGTCGGGACAGGGGGCACGCGAGCAGTACTTC.

Remarks on this clonotype: Because the CDR3 is missing its conserved closing phenylalanine or tryptophan, this is likely a read error. The rearrangement links TRBV15 to TRBJ2-2; TRBD1 aligns across 7 bases. The trim removed 3 bases at V and 7 bases at J, leaving 5 bases unmatched. Germline assignment: CDR1 LNHNV and CDR2 YYDKDF (reference sequence). The CDR3 consists of 14 residues. CDR3 DNA sequence: TGTGCCACCAGCAGGACAGGGCCCCACGGGGAGCTGTTTTCT. This gives the protein CATSRTGPHGELFS.

This chain connects TRBV30 to TRBJ2-5; 7 nucleotides match TRBD1. Unmatched junction bases numbered 7, after V lost 5 bases and J lost 7 bases. The CDR3 spans 12 residues. Per germline, CDR1 GTSNPN and CDR2 SVGIG (reference sequence). The CDR3 is CAWGQEVGTQYF. CDR3 DNA: TGTGCCTGGGGACAGGAAGTAGGGACCCAGTACTTC.

Notes on this clonotype: Germline and junction disagree at one end, which may indicate a read error. The V call is TRBV7-2, the J call TRBJ2-1; D possibly corresponds to TRBD1 (6 bases). The CDR3 is made up of 11 amino acids. CDR1 is SGHTA and CDR2 is FQGNSA in the germline V gene. The DNA for the CDR3 is TGTGCCAGCAGCCAGACAGGCTGGGAAAACTTC. Its translation is CASSQTGWENF.

The chain carries TRBV19 and TRBJ2-5; tentatively, D is TRBD2 (6 bases). V was trimmed by 3 bases and J by 9 bases, leaving 17 bases between them. The CDR3 sequence is 14 residues long. CDR1 is LNHDA and CDR2 is SQIVND in the germline V gene (reference sequence). CDR3 coding DNA: TGTGCCAGTAGTATGGCTGCGGGGTCACGGGCCCAGTACTTC. Translating it yields CASSMAAGSRAQYF.

In DNA, the CDR3 is TGTGCCAGCAGCCTGGGGATAGGGTCTTACGAGCAGTACTTC. This sequence encodes CASSLGIGSYEQYF. This chain connects TRBV11-2 to TRBJ2-7; D ambiguous. Per germline, CDR1 SGHAT and CDR2 FQNNGV. The CDR3 runs to 14 residues. Trimming shortened V by 5 bases and J by 4 bases, and 15 bases separated the two germline ends.

CDR3 coding DNA: TGTGCCAGTAGTATAGCAGCGGGGCCCGGCGATACGCAGTATTTT. Protein sequence: CASSIAAGPGDTQYF. The J gene is TRBJ2-3, the V gene TRBV19; 7 nucleotides line up with TRBD2. J lost 6 bases, V lost 1 base, and 7 bases had no gene match. CDR1 and CDR2 (germline): LNHDA, SQIVND (reference sequence). This CDR3 comprises 15 residues.